This T cell receptor (beta chain) derives from a study of Graves' ophthalmopathy and Graves' hyperthyroidism. Study as a whole: Prior to any treatment, peripheral blood was collected at the time of initial diagnosis. Regarding the study as a whole: Clonotypes were expanded in thyroid at above 0.001 frequency, and most also appeared in blood.

Of note for this clonotype: What it recognizes is unknown.

Each donor who had ophthalmopathy showed moderate-to-severe activity, a CAS of ≥3, a NOSPECS of ≥4, and a duration under 3 months. This CDR3 comprises 12 residues. V shed 6 bases and J 8 bases; nucleotides not matched to a gene: 1. Per germline, CDR1 SGHTA and CDR2 FQGTGA. From RNA, the CDR3 regions of TCR beta chains were amplified and sequenced. The workflow started with a first-round RT-PCR run with HTBI primers and then moved on to a second-round multiplex PCR. MiXCR, applied by TCRdb to the multiplex PCR reads, yields one record per CDR3 protein. The table shows almost 750,000 distinct CDR3 sequences, with roughly two fifths occurring only once.

The chain couples TRBV7-3 to TRBJ2-5; 12 bases are shared with TRBD2. The sequence was obtained from an adult man with Graves' ophthalmopathy. The sample comprised peripheral blood. This CDR3 reads CASRTSGGTQYF. CDR3 DNA: TGTGCCAGCAGGACTAGCGGGGGCACCCAGTACTTC.